This is a list of T cell receptor beta chains from one sample in a study of identical twins. TCRdb ran MiXCR on the 5' RACE reads and lists one entry per CDR3 protein. In the table there are more than 650,000 distinct CDR3 sequences, roughly 6% of which are singletons. The sequenced sample was naive T cells sorted from blood. The receptors come from a man aged 18 to 29 in good health. Each CDR3 is given with its conserved first and last residue. The order of the fields is clone size, J gene, V gene, D gene, CDR3 DNA, CDR3 protein. A D gene is named only where the DNA matches it firmly. The listing skips clone size in some rows; elsewhere it reads once, few, many or a size class.

size: many
J: TRBJ1-1
V: TRBV5-1
D: TRBD1
DNA: TGCGCCAGCAGCTTTCGGGGACAGGACAACACTGAAGCTTTCTTT
CDR3: CASSFRGQDNTEAFF

size: -
J: TRBJ1-4
V: TRBV29-1
D: -
DNA: TGCAGCGTTGCAGGTACTAATGAAAAACTGTTTTTT
CDR3: CSVAGTNEKLFF

size: few
J: TRBJ2-6
V: TRBV24-1
D: TRBD1
DNA: TGTGCCACAGGGGGCGCGGGCACTGGGGCCAACGTCCTGACTTTC
CDR3: CATGGAGTGANVLTF

size: many
J: TRBJ2-7
V: TRBV9
D: TRBD2
DNA: TGTGCCAGCAGCGGAATAGCGGGAGACGCCCCCTACGAGCAGTACTTC
CDR3: CASSGIAGDAPYEQYF

size: many
J: TRBJ1-4
V: TRBV12-3/TRBV12-4
D: TRBD1
DNA: TGTGCCAGCAGGCCGGGACAGTTTAATGAAAAACTGTTTTTT
CDR3: CASRPGQFNEKLFF

size: many
J: TRBJ2-3
V: TRBV27
D: TRBD2
DNA: TGTGCCAGCAGTCCCGGGAGGGCCATAGCTGATACGCAGTATTTT
CDR3: CASSPGRAIADTQYF

size: many
J: TRBJ2-1
V: TRBV10-3
D: -
DNA: TGTGCCATCAAGGACTACAATGAGCAGTTCTTC
CDR3: CAIKDYNEQFF

size: -
J: TRBJ2-5
V: TRBV14
D: TRBD2
DNA: TGTGCCAGCAGCCAAACGGACCCGGGGGGGACCCAGTACTTC
CDR3: CASSQTDPGGTQYF

size: many
J: TRBJ2-1
V: TRBV9
D: -
DNA: TGTGCCAGCAGGGGGCCTAAGTATGAGCAGTTCTTC
CDR3: CASRGPKYEQFF

size: many
J: TRBJ2-7
V: TRBV7-2
D: -
DNA: TGTGCCAGCAGCTTTGGCAGAAGCCCTTTACTAACCTACGAGCAGTACTTC
CDR3: CASSFGRSPLLTYEQYF

size: many
J: TRBJ2-1
V: TRBV12-3/TRBV12-4
D: TRBD2
DNA: TGTGCCAGCAGTTCTAGCGGGACGGTCTACAATGAGCAGTTCTTC
CDR3: CASSSSGTVYNEQFF

size: many
J: TRBJ1-4
V: TRBV20-1
D: -
DNA: TGCAGTTACGGGACGTATGATGAAAAACTGTTTTTT
CDR3: CSYGTYDEKLFF

size: many
J: TRBJ2-3
V: TRBV20-1
D: -
DNA: TGCAGTGCCCGAAGGGATCGGGCAGATACGCAGTATTTT
CDR3: CSARRDRADTQYF

size: few
J: TRBJ2-7
V: TRBV7-2
D: -
DNA: TGTGCCAGCAGCTTAGAAGGGCTCCCTAGCTCCTACGAGCAGTACTTC
CDR3: CASSLEGLPSSYEQYF

size: -
J: TRBJ2-7
V: TRBV11-2
D: -
DNA: TGTGCCAGCAGCAGAAACCAGGGCTCCCCCTACGAGCAGTACTTC
CDR3: CASSRNQGSPYEQYF

size: -
J: TRBJ2-3
V: TRBV4-1
D: -
DNA: TGCGCCAGCAGCCAATTAAGACAGAGCACAGATACGCAGTATTTT
CDR3: CASSQLRQSTDTQYF

size: few
J: TRBJ1-5
V: TRBV10-3
D: -
DNA: TGTGCCATCAGTGGGGCAGGGATGTTTCAGCCCCAGCATTTT
CDR3: CAISGAGMFQPQHF

size: few
J: TRBJ1-5
V: TRBV7-6
D: -
DNA: TGTGCCAGCAGCTTAGTGCACCATAGCAATCAGCCCCAGCATTTT
CDR3: CASSLVHHSNQPQHF

size: few
J: TRBJ2-3
V: TRBV10-3
D: TRBD2
DNA: TGTGCCATCAGCCTACTACCTCCTAGCGGGGGCACAGATACGCAGTATTTT
CDR3: CAISLLPPSGGTDTQYF